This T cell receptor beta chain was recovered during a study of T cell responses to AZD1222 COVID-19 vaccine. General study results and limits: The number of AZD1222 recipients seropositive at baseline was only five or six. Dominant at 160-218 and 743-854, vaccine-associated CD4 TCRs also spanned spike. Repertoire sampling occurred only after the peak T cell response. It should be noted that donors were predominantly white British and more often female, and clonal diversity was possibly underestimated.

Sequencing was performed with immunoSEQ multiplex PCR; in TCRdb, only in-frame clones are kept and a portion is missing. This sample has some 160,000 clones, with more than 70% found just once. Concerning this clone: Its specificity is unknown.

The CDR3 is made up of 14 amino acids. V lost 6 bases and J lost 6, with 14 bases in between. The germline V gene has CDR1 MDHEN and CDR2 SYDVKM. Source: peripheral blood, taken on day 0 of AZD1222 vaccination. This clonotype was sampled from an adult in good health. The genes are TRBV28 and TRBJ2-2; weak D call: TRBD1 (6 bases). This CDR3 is CASSPTGRSGELFF. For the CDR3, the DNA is TGTGCCAGCAGCCCAACAGGGAGATCCGGGGAGCTGTTTTTT.